One and the same sample provided the 20 T cell receptor beta chains below, sequenced in a study of Tregs in tolerant kidney transplant recipients. The table came from immunoSEQ multiplex PCR; TCRdb's copy has only in-frame clones and leaves some out. The sample contains tens of thousands of clones, roughly 84% of which appear only once. Sequenced: CD4+ T cells from blood. These receptors all stem from a human donor in good health.

The V gene is TRBV5-1, the J gene TRBJ2-1, with TRBD2 as a possible D gene (6 bases). Germline lookup yields CDR1 SGHRS and CDR2 YFSETQ. Trimming took off 4 bases at V and 11 bases at J, with 10 bases between the two ends. The CDR3 totals 11 residues. The CDR3 reads CASSSGLKQFF. The CDR3 DNA sequence: TGCGCCAGCAGCAGCGGACTAAAGCAGTTCTTC.

J is TRBJ2-5 and V is TRBV5-8, with D tentatively TRBD1 or TRBD2 (5 bases each). V shed 1 base and J shed 5 bases, with 9 bases lying between them. The CDR3 contains 13 residues. The germline gives CDR1 SGHTS, CDR2 YDEGEE. The CDR3: CASSLRGVETQYF. The CDR3 region has the DNA TGTGCCAGCAGCTTGCGAGGGGTTGAGACCCAGTACTTC.

The table lists this clone with many counts. The V call is TRBV5-1, the J call TRBJ1-1; TRBD1 agrees at 9 bases. This CDR3 is built from 17 residues. CDR1 and CDR2 from the germline V gene are SGHRS and YFSETQ. V lost 0 bases to trimming and J lost 7 bases; unmatched junction nucleotides: 13. The CDR3 reads CASSLEGQGIIVGEAFF. The CDR3 DNA reads TGCGCCAGCAGCTTGGAGGGACAGGGAATAATTGTTGGTGAAGCTTTCTTT. Looking up the rest from reference TRBV5-1 and TRBJ1-1 gives the full variable domain: KAGVTQTPRYLIKTRGQQVTLSCSPISGHRSVSWYQQTPGQGLQFLFEYFSETQRNKGNFPGRFSGRQFSNSRSEMNVSTLELGDSALYLCASSLEGQGIIVGEAFFGQGTRLTVV.

This clone turned up a few times. The J gene is TRBJ1-4, the V gene TRBV5-1; D is unresolved. V lost 0 bases and J lost 5, with 11 bases in between. The CDR3 contains 15 residues. CDR1 is SGHRS and CDR2 is YFSETQ in the germline V gene. CDR3: CASSLGAAGNEKLFF. The CDR3 DNA follows: TGCGCCAGCAGCTTGGGGGCCGCCGGAAATGAAAAACTGTTTTTT.

This clone was seen once. The V and J genes are TRBV6-1 and TRBJ2-7, with TRBD2 matching over 10 bases. This CDR3 spans 15 amino acids. J was trimmed by 2 bases and V by 5 bases; bases with no gene match: 6. Per the germline V gene, CDR1 is MNHNS and CDR2 is SASEGT. The chain's CDR3 is CASSFSLAGAYEQYF. DNA of the CDR3: TGTGCCAGCAGTTTTAGCCTAGCGGGGGCCTACGAGCAGTACTTC.

V usage is TRBV5-6 and J usage is TRBJ2-3; 9 bases fit TRBD1. From germline, CDR1 is SGHDT and CDR2 YYEEEE. The CDR3 covers 15 residues. Trimming removed 4 bases from V and 2 bases from J; junction bases left unmatched: 5. CDR3 nucleotides: TGTGCCAGCAGCCTCGGGACAGGGACCACAGATACGCAGTATTTT. Translated, it gives CASSLGTGTTDTQYF.

This clone was counted a few times. Here the CDR3 reads CASSQDAPVTGESNEQFF. CDR3 nucleotide sequence: TGCGCCAGCAGCCAAGATGCCCCCGTCACAGGGGAAAGCAATGAGCAGTTCTTC. The chain joins TRBV4-3 to TRBJ2-1, with 7 bases aligning to TRBD1. Per the germline V gene, CDR1 is LGHNA and CDR2 is YSLEER. The V and J ends lost 0 bases and 6 bases, in that order; junction bases with no gene match: 14. The CDR3 covers 18 residues.

This chain links TRBV6-6 with TRBJ1-3; TRBD1 is a possible D gene (5 bases). Germline CDR1 MNHNY, CDR2 SVGAGI (reference sequence). V was shortened by 7 bases and J by 6 bases, with 13 bases between the two germline ends. The CDR3 covers 13 residues. The CDR3 region has the DNA TGTGCCAGCAAGTCGGGGGGATTAAACACCATATATTTT. This encodes CASKSGGLNTIYF.

This clone was recorded only once. The V gene is TRBV5-1, the J gene TRBJ2-7; maybe TRBD1 (6 bases). This CDR3 comprises 15 residues. Germline lookup yields CDR1 SGHRS and CDR2 YFSETQ. Trimming took off 4 bases at V and 3 bases at J, with 17 bases between the two ends. The CDR3 DNA reads TGCGCCAGCAGCAACCCCCAGGGGCAACACTACGAGCAGTACTTC. Protein: CASSNPQGQHYEQYF.

The V call is TRBV18, the J call TRBJ2-7, with D tentatively TRBD2 (6 bases). Trimming shortened V by 5 bases and J by 3 bases, and 11 bases separated the two germline ends. Germline CDR1 is KGHSH and CDR2 is LQKENI. CDR3 length equals 13 residues. CDR3 DNA: TGTGCCAGCTCAGGGTCGGGAGACTACGAGCAGTACTTC. It specifies CASSGSGDYEQYF.

This clone was detected a few times. The chain is built from TRBV6-5 and TRBJ2-7; 7 nucleotides match TRBD2. Per germline, CDR1 MNHEY and CDR2 SVGAGI. This CDR3 has 15 amino acids. The V gene end was trimmed by 8 bases and the J gene end by 4 bases; junction bases not matched to a gene: 14. DNA of the CDR3: TGTGCCAGCGGCCTGGGAGGGGCGATAGGGTACGAGCAGTACTTC. Translation gives CASGLGGAIGYEQYF.

The gene calls are TRBV2 and TRBJ2-5; D not certain. The ends were cut back, 6 bases at V and 4 bases at J, with 6 bases in the middle. There are 11 residues in the CDR3. CDR1 and CDR2 (germline): SNHLY, FYNNEI. The CDR3 protein is CASSPGETQYF. The CDR3 bases are TGTGCCAGCAGCCCGGGAGAGACCCAGTACTTC.

The chain is built from TRBV5-1 and TRBJ1-5; unclear D gene. CDR1 is SGHRS and CDR2 is YFSETQ in the germline V gene. With 8 bases removed from V and 2 bases from J, the gap between germline ends came to 14 bases. This CDR3 is built from 14 residues. The CDR3 region is CASSEGGGNQPQHF. Here the CDR3 DNA reads TGCGCCAGTTCAGAGGGTGGTGGCAATCAGCCCCAGCATTTT.

The chain employs TRBV9 and TRBJ2-7; D is possibly TRBD2 (6 bases). This CDR3 has 14 residues. Germline V CDR1 and CDR2: SGDLS, YYNGEE. Trimming stripped 1 base from V and 3 bases from J, with 11 bases between. The CDR3 region has the DNA TGTGCCAGCAGCGTATCGCCGGGGGACTACGAGCAGTACTTC. Its protein product is CASSVSPGDYEQYF.

V and J are TRBV7-9 and TRBJ1-2; D remains ambiguous. V lost 1 base to trimming and J lost 8 bases, with 8 bases between them. Germline loops: CDR1 SEHNR, CDR2 FQNEAQ (reference sequence). The CDR3 length is 12 residues. CDR3 bases: TGTGCCAGCAGCTTAGTTGTTTCGGGCTACACCTTC. Its protein product is CASSLVVSGYTF.

This clone was picked up one time. J is TRBJ2-5 and V is TRBV6-6, with D possibly TRBD2 on 6 matching bases. Trimming pared 2 bases from V and 1 base from J, leaving 11 bases between. Per germline, CDR1 MNHNY and CDR2 SVGAGI (reference sequence). This CDR3 has 15 residues. CDR3 sequence: CASSYGGGGQETQYF. CDR3 DNA: TGTGCCAGCAGTTACGGGGGAGGCGGCCAAGAGACCCAGTACTTC.

V gene TRBV19 combines with J gene TRBJ1-2, with no clear D. Germline V gives CDR1 LNHDA, CDR2 SQIVND (reference sequence). With 2 bases removed from V and 5 bases from J, the gap between germline ends came to 15 bases. The CDR3 sequence is 15 residues long. The CDR3 here is CASSISGRSIYGYTF. As DNA, the CDR3 is TGTGCCAGTAGTATATCGGGCAGGTCTATATATGGCTACACCTTC.

The chain has TRBV28 and TRBJ2-6; D is unresolved. The CDR3 is made up of 13 amino acids. The V end lost 3 bases, the J end lost 4 bases, and 4 bases lay between the germline ends. The germline V gene encodes CDR1 MDHEN and CDR2 SYDVKM. In nucleotides, the CDR3 is TGTGCCAGCAGTTTCCCCGGGGCCAACGTCCTGACTTTC. Amino acid sequence: CASSFPGANVLTF.

The chain joins TRBV7-9 to TRBJ1-1; D may be TRBD1 (5 bases). Germline values: CDR1 SEHNR, CDR2 FQNEAQ (reference sequence). V was trimmed by 5 bases and J by 4 bases, leaving 11 bases between them. The CDR3 extends over 13 amino acids. CDR3 nucleotides: TGTGCCAGCAGCCAGGCTGGGGGCACTGAAGCTTTCTTT. Protein sequence: CASSQAGGTEAFF.

The sample holds a few counts of this clone. The chain couples TRBV6-4 to TRBJ2-2; tentatively, D is TRBD2 (6 bases). The V end was cut by 6 bases, the J end by 2 bases, with 13 bases between. The CDR3 has 15 amino acids. Per germline, CDR1 MRHNA and CDR2 SNTAGT. The chain's CDR3 is CASSTGTGNTGELFF. CDR3 coding DNA: TGTGCCAGCAGCACCGGGACTGGTAACACCGGGGAGCTGTTTTTT.